This T cell receptor beta chain was obtained from a study of blood T cell repertoires in COVID-19. About the research overall: From the United States, Italy and Spain came samples of acute and convalescent COVID-19. In each case, the material was cDNA or gDNA derived from T cells, B-cell-depleted T cells, or PBMCs.

The CDR3 sequence is 13 residues long. The V and J ends lost 5 bases and 4 bases respectively, with 11 bases between them. Study processing details: Estimated nucleated cell counts came from reference gene primer amplification. Sequencing was performed with immunoSEQ multiplex PCR; in TCRdb, only in-frame clones are kept and a portion is missing. V, J and clone size are taken as reported in that table, and D and trimming were inferred from the DNA itself. The sample includes about 520,000 clones, 70% to 90% seen only once; the top ten take approximately 2.9%. The V gene is TRBV12-3 or TRBV12-4, the J gene TRBJ1-1; D is uncertain. The sequence was obtained from a human donor in a cohort sampled during active COVID-19. The sample consisted of peripheral blood. The CDR3 loop reads CASSPVGGTEAFF. CDR3 nucleotide sequence: TGTGCCAGCAGTCCGGTCGGTGGCACTGAAGCTTTCTTT.